This entry lists 15 T cell receptor beta chains sequenced from one sample in a study of identical twins. TCRdb re-derived calls from the 5' RACE reads in MiXCR, one entry per CDR3 protein. The repertoire holds around 490,000 distinct CDR3 sequences, with about 20% as singletons. This sample was shared with a second study, whose subject was yellow fever vaccine responses in identical twins.

Material: CD4+ T cells sorted from blood. The receptor source for this set is a woman aged 18 to 35 in good health.

The chain couples TRBV7-9 to TRBJ1-1, with D hard to call. Germline-derived CDR1 and CDR2 are SEHNR and FQNEAQ (reference sequence). This CDR3 spans 14 amino acids. The germline V and J ends were trimmed by 5 bases and 2 bases, with 12 bases remaining between them. CDR3 residues: CASSHFDRNTEAFF. The CDR3 nucleotides read TGTGCCAGCAGCCACTTCGACCGCAACACTGAAGCTTTCTTT.

This clonotype was seen a few times. This sequence joins TRBV12-3 or TRBV12-4 and TRBJ1-1, with 7 bases aligning to TRBD1. This CDR3 contains 15 residues. V was pared by 6 bases and J by 0 bases, with 7 bases of the junction left unmatched. The CDR3 DNA reads as TGTGCCAGCAGGGCCTGGGACAGAATGAACACTGAAGCTTTCTTT. This translates into CASRAWDRMNTEAFF.

Only a few counts were recorded for this clonotype. The gene calls are TRBV12-3 or TRBV12-4 and TRBJ2-7; D possibly corresponds to TRBD2 (7 bases). This CDR3 contains 15 residues. V dropped 2 bases and J dropped 5 bases, with 16 bases sitting between them. CDR3 DNA sequence: TGTGCCAGCAGTTTATTAGGGGGAGGGCCTGACGAGCAGTACTTC. It specifies CASSLLGGGPDEQYF.

This clonotype appeared a few times. The chain is built from TRBV27 and TRBJ2-1, with 8 bases matching TRBD2. Germline CDR1 is MNHEY and CDR2 is SMNVEV (reference sequence). V lost 3 bases to trimming and J lost 4 bases; unmatched junction nucleotides: 5. The CDR3 length is 15 residues. For the CDR3, the DNA is TGTGCCAGCAGTTTGTCTAGCGGGTTGTACAATGAGCAGTTCTTC. Its translation is CASSLSSGLYNEQFF.

The chain recombines TRBV29-1 with TRBJ2-5, with 8 bases that match TRBD2. Germline CDR1 is SQVTM and CDR2 is ANQGSEA. V gave up 7 bases and J gave up 5 bases; unmatched junction bases: 21. CDR3 size: 17 residues. This CDR3 reads CSAHPGGPGLGRETQYF. CDR3 DNA sequence: TGCAGCGCCCATCCCGGGGGTCCGGGACTAGGACGGGAGACCCAGTACTTC. The complete variable domain, with remaining parts taken from reference TRBV29-1 and TRBJ2-5, reads SAVISQKPSRDICQRGTSLTIQCQVDSQVTMMFWYRQQPGQSLTLIATANQGSEATYESGFVIDKFPISRPNLTFSTLTVSNMSPEDSSIYLCSAHPGGPGLGRETQYFGPGTRLLVL.

This clonotype was detected only a few times. The V gene is TRBV12-3 or TRBV12-4, the J gene TRBJ2-6, with D possibly being TRBD1 or TRBD2 (6 bases each). V was cut by 3 bases and J by 0 bases, with 9 bases left in between. The CDR3 is 16 amino acids. The CDR3 region is CASSLTGASGANVLTF. CDR3 DNA: TGTGCCAGCAGTTTGACGGGGGCCTCTGGGGCCAACGTCCTGACTTTC.

The chain recombines TRBV2 with TRBJ1-4; weak D call: TRBD1 (5 bases). The CDR3 sequence is 18 residues long. The germline CDR1 and CDR2 sequences are SNHLY and FYNNEI. The V end lost 5 bases, the J end lost 5 bases, and 24 bases lay between the germline ends. Written as DNA, the CDR3 is TGTGCCAGCAGTCCACCTGACCTGAGGACAAGGATGAATGAAAAACTGTTTTTT. Its protein is CASSPPDLRTRMNEKLFF.

This clonotype was seen a handful of times. CDR3 protein: CASRRTGGLAGGGEQFF. CDR3 nucleotide sequence: TGTGCCAGCAGACGGACAGGGGGACTAGCGGGAGGTGGCGAGCAGTTCTTC. The V call is TRBV6-1, the J call TRBJ2-1; 15 positions match TRBD2. The V segment lost 6 bases and the J segment 10 bases; nucleotides outside the gene matches: 13. Germline CDR1 is MNHNS and CDR2 is SASEGT. The CDR3 spans 17 residues.

This clonotype turned up a few times. The rearrangement joins TRBV19 to TRBJ1-4, with a weak D call TRBD1 (5 bases). This CDR3 contains 13 residues. Between the trimmed V and J ends, which lost 9 bases and 5 bases, there was a span of 13 bases. Germline V gene data show CDR1 as LNHDA and CDR2 as SQIVND (reference sequence). CDR3 sequence (DNA): TGTGCCAGCAAGGCCAGGGTGAATGAAAAACTGTTTTTT. Protein sequence: CASKARVNEKLFF.

This chain connects TRBV2 to TRBJ2-1, with D possibly TRBD1 on 6 matching bases. V was clipped by 10 bases and J by 1 base, with 23 bases between them. Germline CDR1 reads SNHLY; CDR2 reads FYNNEI. The CDR3 is made up of 17 amino acids. CDR3 DNA: TGTGCCACCAAAACAGGGATTGAGCTATTGTCCTACAATGAGCAGTTCTTC. Translating it yields CATKTGIELLSYNEQFF.

The chain carries TRBV5-1 and TRBJ1-2, with 8 bases that match TRBD1. Germline loops: CDR1 SGHRS, CDR2 YFSETQ. The CDR3 loop spans 17 amino acids. The J segment lost 3 bases and the V segment lost 0 bases, leaving 10 bases of the junction unmatched. The CDR3 region is CASSLAPTGTGHYGYTF. The CDR3 bases are TGCGCCAGCAGCTTGGCGCCCACCGGGACAGGCCACTATGGCTACACCTTC.

The chain couples TRBV27 to TRBJ2-6; D call uncertain. V was shortened by 4 bases and J by 0 bases, with 7 bases between the two germline ends. CDR1 and CDR2 from the germline V gene are MNHEY and SMNVEV (reference sequence). CDR3 length equals 15 residues. The CDR3 here is CASSSLSSGANVLTF. As DNA, the CDR3 is TGTGCCAGCAGTTCCCTAAGCTCTGGGGCCAACGTCCTGACTTTC.

The chain recombines TRBV11-2 with TRBJ1-1; TRBD1 matches 8 bases. The CDR3 has 17 residues. The germline CDR1 and CDR2 sequences are SGHAT and FQNNGV. V was clipped by 5 bases and J by 1 base; unmatched bases: 12. The CDR3 region is CASSPVGSGGPNTEAFF. CDR3 DNA: TGTGCCAGCAGCCCCGTGGGGTCAGGGGGCCCGAACACTGAAGCTTTCTTT.

This clonotype has only a few counts. This chain links TRBV10-3 with TRBJ2-7, with a tentative D call TRBD1 (6 bases). The CDR3 is 13 amino acids. Trimming shortened V by 3 bases and J by 4 bases, and 10 bases separated the two germline ends. Germline loops: CDR1 ENHRY, CDR2 SYGVKD. CDR3 residues: CAISDGTPYEQYV. The CDR3 DNA sequence: TGTGCCATCAGTGACGGGACACCATACGAGCAGTACGTC.

The DNA for the CDR3 is TGCAGTGCTCCGAGAGAGGGGAACACCGGGGAGCTGTTTTTT. The encoded protein is CSAPREGNTGELFF. V is TRBV20-1 and J is TRBJ2-2; TRBD2 is a possible D gene (5 bases). V dropped 5 bases and J dropped 1 base, with 11 bases sitting between them. The CDR3 is 14 amino acids. Germline V gene lookup returns CDR1 DFQATT and CDR2 SNEGSKA (reference sequence).